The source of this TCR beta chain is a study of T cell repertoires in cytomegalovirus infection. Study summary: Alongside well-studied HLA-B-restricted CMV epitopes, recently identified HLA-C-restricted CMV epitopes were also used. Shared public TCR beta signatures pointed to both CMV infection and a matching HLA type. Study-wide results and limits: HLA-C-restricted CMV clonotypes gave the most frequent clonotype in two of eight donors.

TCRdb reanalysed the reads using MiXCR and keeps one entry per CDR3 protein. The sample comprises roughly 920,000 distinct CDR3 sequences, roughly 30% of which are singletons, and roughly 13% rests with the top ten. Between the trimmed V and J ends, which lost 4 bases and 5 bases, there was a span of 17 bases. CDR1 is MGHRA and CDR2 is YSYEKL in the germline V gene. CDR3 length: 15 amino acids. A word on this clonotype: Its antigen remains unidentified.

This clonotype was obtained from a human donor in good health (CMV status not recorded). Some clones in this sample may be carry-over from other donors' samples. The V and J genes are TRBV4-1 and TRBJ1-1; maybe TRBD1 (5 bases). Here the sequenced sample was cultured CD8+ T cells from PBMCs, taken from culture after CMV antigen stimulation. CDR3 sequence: CASSPGAELGTEAFF. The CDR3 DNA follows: TGCGCCAGCAGCCCCGGGGCGGAACTTGGAACTGAAGCTTTCTTT.